This T cell receptor (beta chain) was recorded in a study of blood T cell repertoires in COVID-19 (dated by TCRdb to the early 2020s). With respect to the entire study: Samples from collaborators originated in the United States, Italy and Spain and spanned both the acute and convalescent phases of COVID-19. The prospective study material was composed of cDNA or gDNA derived from T cells, B-cell-depleted T cells, or PBMCs. Deeply sampled blood TCRbeta repertoires from subjects exposed to, actively infected with, or recovered from COVID-19 were included in the dataset. A freely available public database, intended as a resource for researchers studying the immune response to SARS-CoV-2, is where the repertoires were released. Samples were obtained from the ongoing ImmuneRACE study (first 160 participants) and from 950 to 1,500 subjects provided by 6 global collaborators. Sample metadata almost always included a de-identified subject ID, COVID-19 status, age in years and sex. Where HLA class I and class II types were available, the types were taken from metadata supplied by the sample provider, not from assay-based typing. Study-wide conclusions, independent of this receptor: Clinical and demographic metadata were provided uncurated, with the amount varying by source and participant.

TCRbeta CDR3 regions were amplified from genomic DNA using the immunoSEQ Assay, a bias-controlled multiplex PCR. As for the authors' bioinformatics: The number of nucleated cells in each sample was estimated from the amplification of reference gene primers within the assay. To quantify the absolute abundance of each unique TCRbeta CDR3 rearrangement, sequence reads were collapsed and filtered. For each sample, productive Simpson clonality was calculated by taking the square root of Simpson's diversity index across productive rearrangements. The table comes from immuneACCESS by way of TCRdb, which keeps in-frame sequences with V and J called. Part of the clones is missing from these tables; in studies checked, under half for an unresolved V gene and the rest for unknown reasons. From that table come the V and J calls and clone size; the DNA was used to work out D and trimming. The sample table holds fewer than 300,000 clones, of which roughly 85% were seen once. The ten largest clones take up approximately 5.1% of the sample.

Each collaborating institution followed its own protocols to collect whole blood in K2EDTA tubes. For TCRbeta analysis, collaborators shipped samples in one of three forms: frozen whole blood, isolated PBMCs, or DNA extracted from either of those sample types. Note on this clone: Its antigen is still unknown. No much larger clone exists at a distance of one base, and base qualities are not known.

CDR3 length: 14 amino acids, cysteine to phenylalanine. Solely the CDR3 DNA is kept, with 42 bases framed from the first base. V and J are trimmed by 6 bases and 2 bases, and the gene matches miss 4 bases of the junction. The germline V gene specifies LGHNA as CDR1 and YSLEER as CDR2. The chain couples TRBV4-3 to TRBJ2-3, with 8 junctional bases fitting TRBD2. The source material was peripheral blood. The TCR originated in a man in his fifties with active or convalescent COVID-19. The CDR3 region: CASSERGHTDTQYF. The DNA sequence is as follows: TGCGCCAGCAGTGAGCGGGGGCACACAGATACGCAGTATTTT.